The clone carrying this TCR beta chain turned up a few times. Antigen: not known. Time point reported: patch test 1, 2 weeks after DPC sensitization. The treatment was: therapeutic diphenylcyclopropenone sensitization with weekly scalp DPC. CDR1 PRHDT and CDR2 FYEKMQ come from the germline V gene (reference sequence). This CDR3 has 16 residues. J lost 6 bases, V lost 0 bases, and 6 bases had no gene match. This sample was included in a study of human T cells and chemical hapten exposure. Overall study context: The scalp of each patient received a weekly diphenylcyclopropenone dose for the full roughly 24-week study.

Study-wide points: Controls had significantly fewer large CDR3 similarity clusters than were formed by expanded TCRs.

TCRdb re-analysed the RACE reads in MiXCR, keeping a single row per CDR3 protein. The sample lists 340,000 or so distinct CDR3 sequences; under 9% were seen once. This sample comprised whole blood, obtained in connection with sensitization to the hapten diphenylcyclopropenone (DPC). This rearrangement joins TRBV13 to TRBJ2-1, with TRBD2 identical over 9 bases. The sequence derives from a woman in her late teens or twenties with alopecia areata. Some clones in this sample may be carry-over from other donors' samples. The DNA for the CDR3 is TGTGCCAGCAGCTTAGGCTACCGAGCGGGGGGCAATGAGCAGTTCTTC. Amino acids: CASSLGYRAGGNEQFF. The full variable domain, completed using reference TRBV13 and TRBJ2-1, is AAGVIQSPRHLIKEKRETATLKCYPIPRHDTVYWYQQGPGQDPQFLISFYEKMQSDKGSIPDRFSAQQFSDYHSELNMSSLELGDSALYFCASSLGYRAGGNEQFFGPGTRLTVL.